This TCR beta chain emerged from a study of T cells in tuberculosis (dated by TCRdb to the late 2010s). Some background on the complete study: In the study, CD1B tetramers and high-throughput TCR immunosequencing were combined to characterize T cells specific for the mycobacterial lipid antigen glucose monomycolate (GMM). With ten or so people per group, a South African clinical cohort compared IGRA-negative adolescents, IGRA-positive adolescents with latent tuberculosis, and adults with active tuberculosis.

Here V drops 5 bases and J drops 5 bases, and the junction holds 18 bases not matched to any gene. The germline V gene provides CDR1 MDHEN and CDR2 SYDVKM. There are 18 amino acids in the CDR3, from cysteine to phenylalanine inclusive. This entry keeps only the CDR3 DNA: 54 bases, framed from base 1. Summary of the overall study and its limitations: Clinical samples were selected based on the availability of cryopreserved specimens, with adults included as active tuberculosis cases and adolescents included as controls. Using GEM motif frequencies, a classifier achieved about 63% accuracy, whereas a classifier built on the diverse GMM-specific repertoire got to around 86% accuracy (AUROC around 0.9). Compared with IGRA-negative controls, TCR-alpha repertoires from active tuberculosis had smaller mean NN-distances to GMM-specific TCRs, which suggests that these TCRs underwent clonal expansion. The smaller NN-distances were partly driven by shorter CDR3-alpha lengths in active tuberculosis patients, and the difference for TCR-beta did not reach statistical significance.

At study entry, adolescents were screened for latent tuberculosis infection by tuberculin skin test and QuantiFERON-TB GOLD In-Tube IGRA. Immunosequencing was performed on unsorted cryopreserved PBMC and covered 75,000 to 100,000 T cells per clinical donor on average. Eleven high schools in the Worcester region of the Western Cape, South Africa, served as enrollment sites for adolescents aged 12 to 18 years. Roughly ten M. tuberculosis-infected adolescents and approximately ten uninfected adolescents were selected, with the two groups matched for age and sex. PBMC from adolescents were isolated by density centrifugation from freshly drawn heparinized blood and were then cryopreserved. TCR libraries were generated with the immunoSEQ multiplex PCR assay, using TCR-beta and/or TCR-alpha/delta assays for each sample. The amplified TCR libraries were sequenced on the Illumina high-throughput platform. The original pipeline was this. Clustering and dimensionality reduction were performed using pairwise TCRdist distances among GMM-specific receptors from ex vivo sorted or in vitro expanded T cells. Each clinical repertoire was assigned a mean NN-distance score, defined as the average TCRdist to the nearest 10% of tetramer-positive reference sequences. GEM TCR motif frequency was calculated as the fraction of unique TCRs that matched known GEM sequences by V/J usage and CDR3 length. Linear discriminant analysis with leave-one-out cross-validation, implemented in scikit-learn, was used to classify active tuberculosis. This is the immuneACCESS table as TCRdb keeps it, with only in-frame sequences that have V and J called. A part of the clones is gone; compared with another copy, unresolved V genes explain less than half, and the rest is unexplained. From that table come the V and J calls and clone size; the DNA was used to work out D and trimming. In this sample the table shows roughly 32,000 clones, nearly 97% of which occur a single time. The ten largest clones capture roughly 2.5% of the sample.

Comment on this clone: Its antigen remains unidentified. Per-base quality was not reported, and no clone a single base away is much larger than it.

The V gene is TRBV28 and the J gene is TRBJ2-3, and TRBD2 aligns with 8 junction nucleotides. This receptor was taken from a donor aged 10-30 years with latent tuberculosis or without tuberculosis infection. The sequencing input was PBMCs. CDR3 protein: CASSQFSSYGRAKDTQYF. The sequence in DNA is TGTGCCAGCAGTCAATTTAGCAGCTACGGGAGGGCCAAAGATACGCAGTATTTT.